The rows below give T cell receptor beta chains drawn from one sample of a study of blood T cell repertoires in COVID-19. Here immunoSEQ multiplex PCR was the method, and the copy in TCRdb shows in-frame clones only, minus some. The sample has more than 300,000 clones, 80% to 95% seen once. What was sequenced was PBMCs or T cells enriched from blood (not recorded which). These receptors all come from a woman aged 25-40 years who had recovered from COVID-19. CDR3s include the opening cysteine and the closing phenylalanine or tryptophan. The D gene is left open where the match is weak. A row's size may be missing; if present it is once, few, many or a size class.

j_call: TRBJ2-2
v_call: TRBV19
clone_size: .
d_call: TRBD2
cdr3_nt: TGTGCCAGTAGTATGGGGGGGACCGGGGAGCTGTTTTTT
cdr3_aa: CASSMGGTGELFF

j_call: TRBJ2-1
v_call: TRBV5-1
clone_size: few
d_call: TRBD1
cdr3_nt: TGCGCCAGCAGCCCCCAGGGGGATAATGAGCAGTTCTTC
cdr3_aa: CASSPQGDNEQFF

j_call: TRBJ1-2
v_call: TRBV5-1
clone_size: .
d_call: TRBD1
cdr3_nt: TGCGCCAGCAGCACGACAGGGCGGGATTATGGCTACACCTTC
cdr3_aa: CASSTTGRDYGYTF

j_call: TRBJ2-2
v_call: TRBV2
clone_size: .
d_call: .
cdr3_nt: TGTGCCAGCAGCGAGCTCACCGGGGAGCTGTTTTTT
cdr3_aa: CASSELTGELFF

j_call: TRBJ2-7
v_call: TRBV28
clone_size: .
d_call: .
cdr3_nt: TGTGTCAGCAACGGCGGGGTCTCCTACGAGCAGTACTTC
cdr3_aa: CVSNGGVSYEQYF

j_call: TRBJ1-1
v_call: TRBV13
clone_size: .
d_call: .
cdr3_nt: TGTGCCAGCACCGAACCCGGGAACACTGAAGCTTTCTTT
cdr3_aa: CASTEPGNTEAFF

j_call: TRBJ2-7
v_call: TRBV27
clone_size: once
d_call: .
cdr3_nt: TGTGCCAGCAGCTACAGACCGGGACTGACCTACGAGCAGTACTTC
cdr3_aa: CASSYRPGLTYEQYF

j_call: TRBJ2-6
v_call: TRBV19
clone_size: .
d_call: .
cdr3_nt: TGTGCCACCAGCGGACGGAAACTCTCTGGGGCCAACGTCCTGACTTTC
cdr3_aa: CATSGRKLSGANVLTF

j_call: TRBJ2-1
v_call: TRBV6-5
clone_size: .
d_call: .
cdr3_nt: TGTGCCAGCAGGCCCTCAGGGTACTCCTACAATGAGCAGTTCTTC
cdr3_aa: CASRPSGYSYNEQFF

j_call: TRBJ1-6
v_call: TRBV2
clone_size: .
d_call: TRBD1
cdr3_nt: TGTGCCAGCATGGAGGGACAGGGAAGGTCACCCCTCCACTTT
cdr3_aa: CASMEGQGRSPLHF

j_call: TRBJ2-3
v_call: TRBV5-4
clone_size: .
d_call: TRBD2
cdr3_nt: TGTGCCAGCAGCTTGGGGGCTAGCGGGGACGGGGTTACGCAGTATTTT
cdr3_aa: CASSLGASGDGVTQYF

j_call: TRBJ2-4
v_call: TRBV2
clone_size: .
d_call: TRBD2
cdr3_nt: TGTGCCACCCGAAACGGACTAGCGGGAGATGCCAAAAACATTCAGTACTTC
cdr3_aa: CATRNGLAGDAKNIQYF

j_call: TRBJ2-3
v_call: TRBV9
clone_size: .
d_call: TRBD2
cdr3_nt: TGTGCCAGTCCGACCGAACTAGCGGGGAGCACAGATACGCAGTATTTT
cdr3_aa: CASPTELAGSTDTQYF

j_call: TRBJ1-5
v_call: TRBV2
clone_size: .
d_call: TRBD1
cdr3_nt: TGTGCCAGCAGGACAGGGGTGGGTCAGCCCCAGCATTTT
cdr3_aa: CASRTGVGQPQHF

j_call: TRBJ2-3
v_call: TRBV4-2
clone_size: .
d_call: TRBD2
cdr3_nt: TGTGCCAGCAGCCAATCCAGACTAGCGGAAGATACGCAGTATTTT
cdr3_aa: CASSQSRLAEDTQYF

j_call: TRBJ2-7
v_call: TRBV27
clone_size: once
d_call: TRBD2
cdr3_nt: TGTGCCAGCAGTTTATGCCCTAGCGGGGACTCCTACGAGCAGTACTTC
cdr3_aa: CASSLCPSGDSYEQYF

j_call: TRBJ1-2
v_call: TRBV5-4
clone_size: .
d_call: TRBD1
cdr3_nt: TGTGCCAGCAGCTTGGTGGGACAGGGGGCTCGCTACACCTTC
cdr3_aa: CASSLVGQGARYTF

j_call: TRBJ2-3
v_call: TRBV24-1
clone_size: .
d_call: TRBD2
cdr3_nt: TGTGCCACCAGTCGGACTAGCGGGGTAGATACGCAGTATTTT
cdr3_aa: CATSRTSGVDTQYF

j_call: TRBJ1-2
v_call: TRBV27
clone_size: .
d_call: TRBD1
cdr3_nt: TGTGCCAGCAGTTCTGACAGGGGCTATGGCTACACCTTC
cdr3_aa: CASSSDRGYGYTF

j_call: TRBJ2-1
v_call: TRBV11-2
clone_size: .
d_call: TRBD2
cdr3_nt: TGTGCCAGCAGCTTACAAGCGGGGGTCGAGCAGTTCTTC
cdr3_aa: CASSLQAGVEQFF

j_call: TRBJ1-2
v_call: TRBV29-1
clone_size: .
d_call: .
cdr3_nt: TGCAGCGCATATTACCAGGACTATGGCTACACCTTC
cdr3_aa: CSAYYQDYGYTF

j_call: TRBJ1-2
v_call: TRBV6-5
clone_size: once
d_call: .
cdr3_nt: TGTGCCAGCAGTTATGGCAGGGATTATTATGGCTACACCTTC
cdr3_aa: CASSYGRDYYGYTF

j_call: TRBJ2-7
v_call: TRBV9
clone_size: .
d_call: .
cdr3_nt: TGTGCCAGCAGCCTACGCCGGGACAACTCCTACGAGCAGTACTTC
cdr3_aa: CASSLRRDNSYEQYF

j_call: TRBJ2-7
v_call: TRBV28
clone_size: .
d_call: .
cdr3_nt: TGTGCCAGCAGTCCACACTACGAGCAGTACTTC
cdr3_aa: CASSPHYEQYF

j_call: TRBJ2-3
v_call: TRBV11-3
clone_size: .
d_call: TRBD2
cdr3_nt: TGTGCCAGCAGCTTAGGATTTGAAACTAGCGGGGGGTCAGATACGCAGTATTTT
cdr3_aa: CASSLGFETSGGSDTQYF

j_call: TRBJ2-5
v_call: TRBV7-6
clone_size: .
d_call: TRBD1
cdr3_nt: TGTGCCAGCAGCCAACCGGGACAGGGTTGGGAGACCCAGTACTTC
cdr3_aa: CASSQPGQGWETQYF

j_call: TRBJ1-5
v_call: TRBV28
clone_size: .
d_call: .
cdr3_nt: TGTGCCAGCAGTTTGGGCAGTGATTACCAGCCCCAGCATTTT
cdr3_aa: CASSLGSDYQPQHF

j_call: TRBJ2-1
v_call: TRBV10-3
clone_size: .
d_call: .
cdr3_nt: TGTGCCATCAGCCCCGGGGATGACAATGAGCAGTTCTTC
cdr3_aa: CAISPGDDNEQFF

j_call: TRBJ1-5
v_call: TRBV19
clone_size: .
d_call: .
cdr3_nt: TGTGCCAGTAGTATGCGACGGGAGCAGCCCCAGCATTTT
cdr3_aa: CASSMRREQPQHF

j_call: TRBJ1-1
v_call: TRBV4-1
clone_size: .
d_call: .
cdr3_nt: TGCGCCAGCAGCCAAGTGCCCAGGGCCACTGAAGCTTTCTTT
cdr3_aa: CASSQVPRATEAFF

j_call: TRBJ1-5
v_call: TRBV18
clone_size: .
d_call: TRBD1
cdr3_nt: TGTGCCAGCTCACCACAGGGACAGGGTGATAATCAGCCCCAGCATTTT
cdr3_aa: CASSPQGQGDNQPQHF

j_call: TRBJ2-7
v_call: TRBV27
clone_size: .
d_call: TRBD2
cdr3_nt: TGTGCCACCACCGGACAAGGGACTAGCGGAGCCTACGAGCAGTACTTC
cdr3_aa: CATTGQGTSGAYEQYF

j_call: TRBJ2-5
v_call: TRBV18
clone_size: .
d_call: TRBD2
cdr3_nt: TGTGCCAGCTCACCACCATCCGCGGCGGGGGGCCCCCAAGAGACCCAGTACTTC
cdr3_aa: CASSPPSAAGGPQETQYF

j_call: TRBJ2-7
v_call: TRBV3-1/TRBV3-2
clone_size: .
d_call: .
cdr3_nt: TGTGCCAGCAGGCCCCACGTGGGGAGCGAGCAGTACTTC
cdr3_aa: CASRPHVGSEQYF

j_call: TRBJ2-7
v_call: TRBV5-4
clone_size: .
d_call: .
cdr3_nt: TGTGCCAGCAGCTTGGGTGACTCCTCCTACGAGCAGTACTTC
cdr3_aa: CASSLGDSSYEQYF